Presented here are 26 T cell receptor beta chains from one specimen sequenced in a study of human T cells and chemical hapten exposure. Indicated time point: patch test 3, about 24 weeks after DPC sensitization. Stated treatment: therapeutic diphenylcyclopropenone sensitization with weekly scalp DPC. TCRdb re-called the RACE reads with MiXCR, one entry per CDR3 protein. The data hold about 160,000 distinct CDR3 sequences, with around 30% observed a single time. Source: whole blood, taken in connection with sensitization to the hapten diphenylcyclopropenone (DPC). These receptors all come from a woman between 18 and 29 years old with alopecia areata. Some clones in this sample may be carry-over from other donors' samples.

In its sample, this clonotype was seen a few times. V gene TRBV29-1 combines with J gene TRBJ1-1; D is uncertain. Trimming shortened V by 7 bases and J by 5 bases, and 20 bases separated the two germline ends. The CDR3 covers 14 residues. Germline V gene sequence: CDR1 SQVTM, CDR2 ANQGSEA. The CDR3 sequence is CSAELWGSGTEAFF. The CDR3 region has the DNA TGCAGCGCCGAACTCTGGGGAAGTGGTACTGAAGCTTTCTTT.

This clonotype was observed a handful of times. The gene calls are TRBV24-1 and TRBJ2-3, with D tentatively TRBD2 (6 bases). The CDR3 has 14 amino acids. CDR1 is KGHDR, CDR2 SFDVKD, per germline. Trimming shortened V by 4 bases and J by 4 bases, and 11 bases separated the two germline ends. CDR3 amino acids: CATSDPGGPDTQYF. CDR3 in DNA: TGTGCCACCAGTGACCCCGGAGGGCCAGATACGCAGTATTTT.

This clonotype was counted a few times. V and J are TRBV25-1 and TRBJ2-1; 11 positions match TRBD2. The V and J ends lost 6 bases and 8 bases, in that order; junction bases with no gene match: 15. The length of the CDR3 is 17 residues. CDR1 is MGHDK and CDR2 is SYGVNS in the germline V gene. In DNA, the CDR3 is TGTGCCAGCAGGGAAGGGCCTGCTAGCGGGAGGATCTATGAGCAGTTCTTC. Translation: CASREGPASGRIYEQFF. Based on the CDR3 plus reference TRBV25-1 and TRBJ2-1, the full variable domain is EADIYQTPRYLVIGTGKKITLECSQTMGHDKMYWYQQDPGMELHLIHYSYGVNSTEKGDLSSESTVSRIRTEHFPLTLESARPSHTSQYLCASREGPASGRIYEQFFGPGTRLTVL.

V usage is TRBV20-1 and J usage is TRBJ1-1; 9 nucleotides align to TRBD1. Trimming took 6 bases from V and 4 from J; bases not matched to a gene: 9. CDR3 length: 14 residues. The germline CDR1 and CDR2 sequences are DFQATT and SNEGSKA (reference sequence). The CDR3 loop is CSASGQGWSTEAFF. The CDR3 nucleotides read TGCAGTGCCTCGGGACAGGGCTGGAGCACTGAAGCTTTCTTT.

This clonotype was counted between two and nine times. This chain connects TRBV7-3 to TRBJ2-1; D not certain. Germline CDR1 and CDR2: SGHTA and FQGTGA. V lost 2 bases, J lost 9 bases, and 11 bases lay in between. This CDR3 has 13 amino acids. The CDR3 protein is CASSLGFRGEQFF. CDR3 in DNA: TGTGCCAGCAGCTTAGGGTTTAGAGGTGAGCAGTTCTTC.

The chain recombines TRBV25-1 with TRBJ2-5; no reliable D call. The CDR3 has 13 residues. Trimming pared 2 bases from V and 5 bases from J, leaving 9 bases between. The germline CDR1 and CDR2 sequences are MGHDK and SYGVNS. The CDR3 sequence: CASSERIKETQYF. The CDR3 DNA is TGTGCCAGCAGTGAAAGGATTAAGGAGACCCAGTACTTC.

The chain is built from TRBV4-3 and TRBJ2-4; no clear D gene. This CDR3 is 15 amino acids long. Germline loops: CDR1 LGHNA, CDR2 YSLEER. Trimming took off 1 base at V and 1 base at J, with 8 bases between the two ends. The CDR3 DNA follows: TGCGCCAGCAGCCAAGGGCCCAAGGCCAAAAACATTCAGTACTTC. Translated, it gives CASSQGPKAKNIQYF.

This chain joins TRBV28 and TRBJ2-3, with TRBD2 identical over 12 bases. CDR3 length: 16 residues. Germline V gene sequence: CDR1 MDHEN, CDR2 SYDVKM. V was pared by 6 bases and J by 2 bases, with 6 bases of the junction left unmatched. The CDR3 coding sequence is TGTGCCAGCAGGGTACTAGCGGGGGGCCCCACAGATACGCAGTATTTT. Translation: CASRVLAGGPTDTQYF.

This clonotype was counted a few times. The chain carries TRBV12-3 or TRBV12-4 and TRBJ2-1; D is perhaps TRBD2 (6 bases). Trimming took 3 bases from V and 4 from J, leaving 13 bases between them. The CDR3 is 15 residues long. DNA for the CDR3: TGTGCCAGCAGTTTCGGGCAGGGACTGTACAATGAGCAGTTCTTC. Translated: CASSFGQGLYNEQFF.

This clonotype was seen ten or more times. The chain carries TRBV5-5 and TRBJ1-2; D remains unclear. The CDR3 has 11 residues. Trimming pared 5 bases from V and 8 bases from J, leaving 10 bases between. Looked up from germline, CDR1 is SGHKS and CDR2 is YYEKEE (reference sequence). The CDR3, as DNA: TGTGCCAGCAGTTACGAGGAAGGCTACACCTTC. This encodes CASSYEEGYTF.

Only a few counts were recorded for this clonotype. The rearrangement links TRBV12-3 or TRBV12-4 to TRBJ1-2; D possibly corresponds to TRBD1 (6 bases). The CDR3 is 11 residues long. Trimming shortened V by 6 bases and J by 10 bases, and 12 bases separated the two germline ends. This CDR3 reads CASSRTDYYTF. The CDR3 DNA reads as TGTGCCAGCAGCAGGACAGACTACTACACCTTC.

The chain carries TRBV5-4 and TRBJ2-2; 8 bases map to TRBD2. There are 16 residues in the CDR3. Losses at the gene ends were 0 bases for V and 1 base for J; bases not matched to a gene: 2. From germline, CDR1 is SGHNT and CDR2 YYREEE (reference sequence). The CDR3 sequence: CASSLGLAGNTGELFF. For the CDR3, the DNA is TGTGCCAGCAGCTTGGGTCTAGCGGGGAACACCGGGGAGCTGTTTTTT.

This clonotype was recorded many times. The chain combines TRBV9 with TRBJ2-7, with D uncertain. The CDR3 is 14 amino acids. V shed 4 bases and J shed 1 base, with 12 bases lying between them. CDR1 and CDR2 from the germline V gene are SGDLS and YYNGEE. The CDR3 sequence: CASSLTAVSYEQYF. The CDR3 bases are TGTGCCAGCAGCCTTACGGCGGTGTCCTACGAGCAGTACTTC.

V and J are TRBV11-2 and TRBJ2-3, with TRBD2 matching 7 bases. The CDR3 is 15 amino acids. After removal of 1 base from V and 1 base from J, the junction contained 2 bases not matched to a gene. In germline, CDR1 is SGHAT, CDR2 FQNNGV. The DNA for the CDR3 is TGTGCCAGCAGCTTAGGGACTAGGGGCACAGATACGCAGTATTTT. It translates to CASSLGTRGTDTQYF.

The chain recombines TRBV7-6 with TRBJ2-5, with a tentative D call TRBD2 (6 bases). Trimming left V 1 base short and J 4 bases short, with 16 bases between. Germline lookup yields CDR1 SGHVS and CDR2 FNYEAQ. This CDR3 comprises 16 residues. Written as DNA, the CDR3 is TGTGCCAGCAGCTTAGAGGCGGAGGGGAGAGGAGAGACCCAGTACTTC. It yields the protein CASSLEAEGRGETQYF.

The chain joins TRBV12-3 or TRBV12-4 to TRBJ2-5; D gene unclear. V gave up 5 bases and J gave up 5 bases, with 12 bases separating them. This CDR3 spans 13 amino acids. CDR3 loop: CASSPRLGETQYF. DNA for the CDR3: TGTGCCAGCAGTCCCCGCCTGGGGGAGACCCAGTACTTC.

The gene calls are TRBV6-2 or TRBV6-3 and TRBJ2-4; TRBD1 matches 7 bases. The germline V gene encodes CDR1 MNHEY and CDR2 SVGEGT. This CDR3 spans 13 amino acids. The V segment lost 6 bases and the J segment 8 bases; nucleotides outside the gene matches: 7. CDR3: CASRKQGSYIQYF. CDR3 bases: TGTGCCAGCAGAAAACAGGGGTCATACATTCAGTACTTC.

The V gene is TRBV11-2, the J gene TRBJ2-3; tentatively, D is TRBD1 (6 bases). CDR1 SGHAT and CDR2 FQNNGV come from the germline V gene. The V gene lost 6 bases and the J gene lost 2 bases, with 9 bases spanning the gap. This CDR3 is built from 13 residues. The CDR3 bases are TGTGCCAGCAGGGGGACACCCACAGATACGCAGTATTTT. Its protein is CASRGTPTDTQYF.

This clonotype has only one observation. V gene TRBV7-6 combines with J gene TRBJ2-5; D is tentatively TRBD1 or TRBD2 (5 bases each). The CDR3 spans 17 residues. CDR1 and CDR2 from the germline V gene are SGHVS and FNYEAQ. Trimming took 5 bases from V and 2 from J, leaving 21 bases between them. CDR3 nucleotides: TGTGCCAGCAGCGCCCCCGCGGTAAGGGGACCTCAAGAGACCCAGTACTTC. It yields the protein CASSAPAVRGPQETQYF.

This clonotype turned up a few times. The chain combines TRBV3-1 with TRBJ2-7; D assignment may be TRBD1 or TRBD2 (5 bases each). Germline V gene lookup returns CDR1 LGHDT and CDR2 YNNKEL (reference sequence). This CDR3 contains 18 residues. With 4 bases removed from V and 0 bases from J, the gap between germline ends came to 22 bases. The CDR3 is CASSLLTHGARTSYEQYF. The DNA of the CDR3 is TGTGCCAGCAGCCTCTTGACCCACGGGGCCCGTACCTCCTACGAGCAGTACTTC.

V and J are TRBV29-1 and TRBJ2-3, with a weak D call TRBD1 (6 bases). Between the trimmed V and J ends, which lost 7 bases and 8 bases, there was a span of 13 bases. In germline, CDR1 is SQVTM, CDR2 ANQGSEA. CDR3 size: 11 residues. The CDR3 protein is CSAWDNPTQYF. As DNA, the CDR3 is TGCAGCGCTTGGGACAACCCTACGCAGTATTTT.

This chain connects TRBV7-9 to TRBJ1-6; possible D gene TRBD1, 6 bases. CDR1 SEHNR and CDR2 FQNEAQ come from the germline V gene (reference sequence). V was clipped by 3 bases and J by 9 bases, with 15 bases between them. The CDR3 is 15 amino acids. Here the CDR3 reads CASSLMTGTRSPLHF. The CDR3 region has the DNA TGTGCCAGCAGCTTGATGACAGGAACCCGTTCACCCCTCCACTTT.

The V and J genes are TRBV9 and TRBJ2-7; 8 nucleotides align to TRBD1. The CDR3 sequence is 14 residues long. The germline V gene has CDR1 SGDLS and CDR2 YYNGEE. The V gene end was trimmed by 6 bases and the J gene end by 3 bases; junction bases not matched to a gene: 8. CDR3 region: CASTVGQGNYEQYF. CDR3 bases: TGTGCCAGCACCGTTGGACAGGGCAACTACGAGCAGTACTTC.

In its sample, this clonotype was seen a few times. The CDR3 loop is CSVEDRARGYEQYF. CDR3 DNA sequence: TGCAGCGTTGAAGATCGGGCCAGGGGATACGAGCAGTACTTC. The J gene is TRBJ2-7, the V gene TRBV29-1, with D possibly matching TRBD1 (6 bases). The V end lost 0 bases, the J end lost 4 bases, and 13 bases lay between the germline ends. This CDR3 contains 14 residues. In germline, CDR1 is SQVTM, CDR2 ANQGSEA.

The V call is TRBV25-1, the J call TRBJ2-7; D call uncertain. V lost 3 bases to trimming and J lost 3 bases, with 6 bases between them. Germline values: CDR1 MGHDK, CDR2 SYGVNS. The CDR3 extends over 12 amino acids. The CDR3 bases are TGTGCCAGCAGTGATGAGCTCTACGAGCAGTACTTC. Translated, it gives CASSDELYEQYF.

This clonotype came up a few times. The rearrangement links TRBV20-1 to TRBJ1-6; TRBD1 aligns across 8 bases. The CDR3 totals 13 residues. Germline trimming cut 8 bases from V and 7 bases from J; bases unmatched to any gene: 7. Germline V gene lookup returns CDR1 DFQATT and CDR2 SNEGSKA (reference sequence). The CDR3 nucleotides read TGCAGTCCCCAGGGGGCAGGGAATTCACCCCTCCACTTT. It codes for CSPQGAGNSPLHF.